This T cell receptor (beta chain) is drawn from a study of CD8+CD57+ T cells in acquired aplastic anemia. The CDR3 is 15 amino acids. CDR1 is SGHDT and CDR2 is YYEEEE in the germline V gene. The germline V and J ends were trimmed by 1 base and 0 bases, with 9 bases remaining between them. Profiles of TCR beta VDJ and CDR3 were generated from a genomic DNA template. Each CDR3 protein is one row after TCRdb ran MiXCR on the reads. In the table there are about 270,000 distinct CDR3 sequences, roughly half of which are singletons. This clonotype was recorded many times. Sequenced material: sorted CD4+, CD8+, or CD8+CD57+ T cells (not recorded which) from PBMCs. The source is a human donor with severe aplastic anemia or a healthy control (not recorded which). The V gene is TRBV5-6, the J gene TRBJ2-3, with D possibly TRBD1 on 5 matching bases. The CDR3 loop is CASSLLDKSTDTQYF. CDR3 nucleotide sequence: TGTGCCAGCAGCTTGCTGGACAAGAGCACAGATACGCAGTATTTT.